The source of this T cell receptor (beta chain) is a study of persistence of HIV-infected CD4 T cells. About the study: A couple of participants gave one leukapheresis sample; others gave up to about 200 mL blood repeatedly. A larger, less memory-rich fraction responded to anti-CD3/anti-CD28 beads than to antigen. Study observations and caveats: Antigen-responding cells were enriched for degenerate expanded CDR3beta sequences.

V gave up 2 bases and J gave up 3 bases; unmatched junction bases: 10. The germline V gene has CDR1 SGHNT and CDR2 YYREEE (reference sequence). The CDR3 has 16 residues. The libraries were made with immunoSEQ version 4 in survey mode. Measured with immunoSEQ multiplex PCR; TCRdb has only the in-frame clones, and not every one. Among tens of thousands of clones listed, roughly nine tenths were seen once. Cells were stimulated nonspecifically with anti-CD3/anti-CD28 magnetic beads. Responding CD4+ T cells were sorted by upregulation of both CD40 ligand and CD69. Worth noting for this clone: Its antigen is undetermined.

J is TRBJ1-1 and V is TRBV5-4; 7 bases agree with TRBD1. This TCR derives from an adult man with HIV who was CMV-seropositive. This sample comprised CD4+ T cells sorted from PBMCs after roughly 17-hour stimulation, obtained from a patient who received antiretroviral therapy. DNA for the CDR3: TGTGCCAGCAGCTTTGACAGGGTGGAACTGGACACTGAAGCTTTCTTT. Translation gives CASSFDRVELDTEAFF.